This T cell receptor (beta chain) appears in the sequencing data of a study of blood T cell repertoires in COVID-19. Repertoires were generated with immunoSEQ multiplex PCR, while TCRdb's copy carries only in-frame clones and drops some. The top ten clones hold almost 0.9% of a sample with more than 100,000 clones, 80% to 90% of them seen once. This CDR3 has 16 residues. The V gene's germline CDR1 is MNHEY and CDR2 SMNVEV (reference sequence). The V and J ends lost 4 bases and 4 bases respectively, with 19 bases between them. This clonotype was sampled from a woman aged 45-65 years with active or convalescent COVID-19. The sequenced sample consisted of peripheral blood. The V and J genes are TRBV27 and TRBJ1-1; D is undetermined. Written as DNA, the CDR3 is TGTGCCAGCAGTTCCATAGGAGGTTCCCGTCGCACTGAAGCTTTCTTT. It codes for CASSSIGGSRRTEAFF.